Listed below are T cell receptor beta chains from one sample, sequenced in a study of blood T cell repertoires in COVID-19. Libraries were prepared by immunoSEQ multiplex PCR; TCRdb keeps only in-frame clonotypes and omits some of them. The table includes 210,000 or so clones, 70% to 90% detected once. The specimen was peripheral blood. All receptors derive from a woman between 18 and 30 years old who had recovered from COVID-19. Each CDR3 is given with its conserved first and last residue. Fields, in order: D gene, J gene, clone size, V gene, CDR3 protein, CDR3 DNA. D genes are given only for firm matches. Not every row has a clone size; where given, it reads once, few, many or a size class.

TRBD1 TRBJ1-2 . TRBV4-3 CASSHPTGVDNYGYTF TGCGCCAGCAGCCATCCCACAGGGGTAGATAACTATGGCTACACCTTC
TRBD1 TRBJ1-1 . TRBV7-9 CASNNRGNRAEAFF TGTGCCAGCAACAACAGGGGTAATCGCGCTGAAGCTTTCTTT
TRBD2 TRBJ2-7 . TRBV13 CASSLAGGSREQYF TGTGCCAGCAGCTTAGCGGGAGGGTCTAGGGAGCAGTACTTC
. TRBJ1-2 . TRBV3-1/TRBV3-2 CASSPGQSGYTF TGTGCCAGCAGCCCCGGACAGAGTGGCTACACCTTC
TRBD1 TRBJ1-5 . TRBV7-8 CASSRGQYSNQPQHF TGTGCCAGCAGCAGGGGACAGTATAGCAATCAGCCCCAGCATTTT
TRBD2 TRBJ2-7 . TRBV18 CASSPWTSGRKDEQYF TGTGCCAGCTCACCATGGACTAGCGGGAGGAAGGACGAGCAGTACTTC
. TRBJ2-5 once TRBV7-9 CASSLVWVETGEKETQYF TGTGCCAGCAGCTTAGTATGGGTAGAGACGGGGGAGAAAGAGACCCAGTACTTC
. TRBJ2-3 . TRBV9 CASSVDSGSDTQYF TGTGCCAGCAGCGTAGATAGCGGCTCAGATACGCAGTATTTT
. TRBJ1-3 . TRBV3-1/TRBV3-2 CASSRLLGGGGNTIYF TGTGCCAGCAGCCGCCTTTTGGGGGGGGGCGGAAACACCATATATTTT
. TRBJ1-2 . TRBV2 CASVPGHTF TGTGCCAGCGTCCCAGGGCACACCTTC
. TRBJ2-1 . TRBV6-6 CASSYSPNSYNEQFF TGTGCCAGCAGTTACTCTCCCAACTCCTACAATGAGCAGTTCTTC
TRBD2 TRBJ2-5 . TRBV6-5 CASSQQRGTQETQYF TGTGCCAGCAGCCAACAGCGGGGAACACAAGAGACCCAGTACTTC
. TRBJ2-1 . TRBV12-1 CASSSTPHRVISYNEQFF TGTGCCAGCAGCTCGACGCCCCACAGGGTTATCTCCTACAATGAGCAGTTCTTC
. TRBJ1-4 . TRBV2 CASTHGGSNEKLFF TGTGCCAGCACTCATGGGGGGTCTAATGAAAAACTGTTTTTT
. TRBJ1-1 . TRBV9 CASSVATGWKGTEAFF TGTGCCAGCAGCGTAGCTACAGGGTGGAAGGGCACTGAAGCTTTCTTT
TRBD1 TRBJ2-7 . TRBV13 CASRGQGVYEQYF TGTGCCAGCAGGGGACAGGGTGTTTACGAGCAGTACTTC
. TRBJ1-3 . TRBV6-6 CAHSRGISGNTIYF TGTGCCCATTCCCGTGGCATCTCTGGAAACACCATATATTTT
TRBD1 TRBJ2-7 . TRBV7-2 CASSFQTGAEQYF TGTGCCAGCAGCTTCCAGACAGGGGCCGAGCAGTACTTC
. TRBJ2-2 . TRBV12-3/TRBV12-4 CASSKRQAGELFF TGTGCCAGCAGCAAAAGACAGGCCGGGGAGCTGTTTTTT
. TRBJ1-5 . TRBV18 CASSPERSNQPQHF TGTGCCAGCTCACCAGAGCGGAGCAATCAGCCCCAGCATTTT
. TRBJ2-5 . TRBV5-1 CASSSRTNQETQYF TGCGCCAGCAGCTCGAGGACTAACCAAGAGACCCAGTACTTC
. TRBJ2-1 . TRBV30 CAWSHSSGEQFF TGTGCCTGGAGTCACTCTTCCGGTGAGCAGTTCTTC
TRBD1 TRBJ2-1 once TRBV11-2 CASSPDRSNEQFF TGTGCCAGCAGCCCGGACAGGAGCAATGAGCAGTTCTTC
TRBD1 TRBJ1-2 . TRBV6-2/TRBV6-3 CASSDTGGQNYGYTF TGTGCCAGCAGTGACACAGGGGGTCAGAACTATGGCTACACCTTC
TRBD2 TRBJ2-1 once TRBV7-9 CASSSTSGSSYNEQFF TGTGCCAGCAGCTCAACTAGCGGGAGCTCCTACAATGAGCAGTTCTTC
. TRBJ2-1 . TRBV6-5 CASTERQEQFF TGTGCCAGCACCGAGAGGCAGGAGCAGTTCTTC
. TRBJ2-3 . TRBV5-6 CASSLGDFEDTQYF TGTGCCAGCAGCTTGGGGGACTTCGAAGATACGCAGTATTTT
TRBD1 TRBJ2-7 . TRBV9 CASGQGDSYEQYF TGTGCCAGCGGACAGGGAGATTCCTACGAGCAGTACTTC